This entry lists 27 T cell receptor beta chains sequenced from one sample in a study of Graves' ophthalmopathy and Graves' hyperthyroidism. RNA transcripts yielded amplified TCR beta CDR3 regions. Second-round multiplex PCR came after first-round RT-PCR with HTBI primers. Each CDR3 protein is one row after TCRdb ran MiXCR on the multiplex PCR reads. The sample has about 740,000 distinct CDR3 sequences, 40% seen once. The sample comprised peripheral blood. These receptor sequences come from an adult man with Graves' ophthalmopathy.

Of note for this clonotype: One end of the junction varies from germline; a read error may be responsible. The chain has TRBV12-3 or TRBV12-4 and TRBJ1-5; tentative D call: TRBD1 (5 bases). The CDR3 extends over 14 amino acids. The CDR3 loop reads CASSSGRGSGPQRF. CDR3 DNA: TGTGCCAGCAGTTCCGGACGGGGCAGTGGGCCCCAGCGTTTT.

The rearrangement joins TRBV7-2 to TRBJ2-5; D is ambiguous. The CDR3 is made up of 14 amino acids. The germline gives CDR1 SGHTA, CDR2 FQGNSA. V lost 0 bases, J lost 5 bases, and 10 bases lay in between. In DNA, the CDR3 is TGTGCCAGCAGCTTAGCAATCGCCGGGGAGACCCAGTACTTC. Translation gives CASSLAIAGETQYF.

This chain joins TRBV9 and TRBJ1-6; 9 nucleotides match TRBD1. The CDR3 is made up of 15 amino acids. In germline, CDR1 is SGDLS, CDR2 YYNGEE. J lost 10 bases, V lost 4 bases, and 9 bases had no gene match. The CDR3 sequence is CASSPWTGVESPLHF. The CDR3 DNA reads as TGTGCCAGCAGCCCTTGGACAGGGGTGGAGTCACCCCTCCACTTT.

This sequence joins TRBV7-2 and TRBJ1-3, with D possibly being TRBD1 (5 bases). V lost 6 bases, J lost 0 bases, and 12 bases lay in between. Germline CDR1 reads SGHTA; CDR2 reads FQGNSA. The CDR3 loop spans 15 amino acids. This CDR3 is CASSATALSGNTIYF. Written as DNA, the CDR3 is TGTGCCAGCAGTGCGACAGCACTCTCTGGAAACACCATATATTTT.

The genes are TRBV20-1 and TRBJ2-5; D unclear. Germline lookup yields CDR1 DFQATT and CDR2 SNEGSKA (reference sequence). Trimming shortened V by 0 bases and J by 4 bases, and 9 bases separated the two germline ends. The CDR3 spans 13 residues. The CDR3 region has the DNA TGCAGTGCTAGAGATAAAGGTCCAGAGACCCAGTACTTC. This encodes CSARDKGPETQYF.

This clonotype was picked up many times. The chain recombines TRBV20-1 with TRBJ1-2; D unresolved. The germline V and J ends were trimmed by 5 bases and 8 bases, with 15 bases remaining between them. Germline V gene lookup returns CDR1 DFQATT and CDR2 SNEGSKA (reference sequence). This CDR3 region has 12 residues. The CDR3, as DNA: TGCAGTGCTGGCCGGGGAGATCAGGGCTACACCTTC. Protein product: CSAGRGDQGYTF.

A note on this clonotype: Sequence at one end of the junction differs from germline and may be a read error. This chain links TRBV7-2 with TRBJ2-7, with D unclear. The CDR3 covers 12 residues. CDR1 SGHTA and CDR2 FQGNSA come from the germline V gene. The CDR3 coding sequence is TGTGCCAGCAGTGTAACCGGCTACGAGCGGTACTTC. Translation gives CASSVTGYERYF.

Note on this clonotype: A much larger clone differs from this one at a single base, so this may be a read error. The chain has TRBV7-6 and TRBJ1-1; D possibly corresponds to TRBD1 (6 bases). The CDR3 totals 14 residues. Germline CDR1 is SGHVS and CDR2 is FNYEAQ. The V end lost 1 base, the J end lost 7 bases, and 13 bases lay between the germline ends. The CDR3 here is CASSLGQDRGEAFF. CDR3 in DNA: TGTGCCAGCAGCTTAGGACAGGATCGGGGTGAAGCTTTCTTT.

The CDR3 region is CSVEGAGGSGNTIYF. The DNA of the CDR3 is TGCAGCGTTGAGGGAGCAGGGGGCTCTGGAAACACCATATATTTT. The chain couples TRBV29-1 to TRBJ1-3; 7 bases align to TRBD1. V trimming: 3 bases; J trimming: 0 bases; junction bases outside the gene matches: 5. The CDR3 has 15 amino acids. From germline, CDR1 is SQVTM and CDR2 ANQGSEA.

Worth noting for this clonotype: At one of its ends the junction is not consistent with the germline gene, which may arise from a read error. CDR3 region: CASSPGLKNTEAFF. For the CDR3, the DNA is TGTGCCAGCAGTCCCGGACTGAAGAACACTGAAGCTTTCTTT. The chain uses TRBV10-3 and TRBJ1-1; D is ambiguous. This CDR3 is built from 14 residues. The germline V gene encodes CDR1 ENHRY and CDR2 SYGVKD.

This rearrangement joins TRBV2 to TRBJ1-6, with D possibly being TRBD1 (5 bases). CDR3 length: 17 residues. V was pared by 8 bases and J by 2 bases, with 19 bases between. Germline V lookup: CDR1 SNHLY, CDR2 FYNNEI. The CDR3 spells CASQGLAGRTYNSPLHF. CDR3 coding DNA: TGTGCCAGCCAAGGACTAGCGGGACGCACCTATAATTCACCCCTCCACTTT.

This clonotype has more than one count but fewer than ten. The chain combines TRBV7-2 with TRBJ2-5; D call uncertain. Trimming took off 1 base at V and 5 bases at J, with 11 bases between the two ends. The CDR3 extends over 14 amino acids. Germline CDR1 and CDR2: SGHTA and FQGNSA. DNA of the CDR3: TGTGCCAGCAGCTTAGGAAGAGCCCGGGAGACCCAGTACTTC. It specifies CASSLGRARETQYF.

V is TRBV20-1 and J is TRBJ2-3, with D perhaps TRBD1 or TRBD2 (6 bases each). The CDR3 sequence is 13 residues long. Looked up from germline, CDR1 is DFQATT and CDR2 is SNEGSKA (reference sequence). Deletions cut 5 bases from V and 1 base from J, with 10 bases between. CDR3 coding DNA: TGCAGTGCTTGGGGGGCGGGCACAGATACGCAGTATTTT. It codes for CSAWGAGTDTQYF.

The V call is TRBV11-2, the J call TRBJ2-7; 10 bases are shared with TRBD1. CDR3 length: 15 amino acids. V shed 4 bases and J 6 bases; nucleotides not matched to a gene: 9. Germline-derived CDR1 and CDR2 are SGHAT and FQNNGV. The DNA for the CDR3 is TGTGCCAGCAGCTCCCCGGGACAGGGGTTGTTCGAGCAGTACTTC. It codes for CASSSPGQGLFEQYF.

This chain uses TRBV7-2 with TRBJ2-7; D may match TRBD1 or TRBD2 (5 bases each). The CDR3 loop spans 15 amino acids. Trimming stripped 5 bases from V and 0 bases from J, with 14 bases between. Germline V gives CDR1 SGHTA, CDR2 FQGNSA. The CDR3 DNA is TGTGCCAGCAGCCGCACCGCCGGGACCTCCTACGAGCAGTACTTC. Residues: CASSRTAGTSYEQYF.

The V gene is TRBV25-1, the J gene TRBJ1-2, with D unclear. The CDR3 runs to 12 residues. Germline loops: CDR1 MGHDK, CDR2 SYGVNS. Trimming took off 10 bases at V and 0 bases at J, with 9 bases between the two ends. This CDR3 is CAILSSNYGYTF. CDR3 bases: TGTGCCATCCTCTCCTCTAACTATGGCTACACCTTC.

The V gene is TRBV2, the J gene TRBJ2-2; a possible D gene is TRBD2 (5 bases). This CDR3 spans 16 amino acids. CDR1 and CDR2 from the germline V gene are SNHLY and FYNNEI. V dropped 7 bases and J dropped 0 bases, with 15 bases sitting between them. The CDR3: CASTGLSGTNTGELFF. Here the CDR3 DNA reads TGTGCCAGCACAGGTCTTTCGGGGACGAACACCGGGGAGCTGTTTTTT.

This clonotype was recorded a few times. This chain connects TRBV7-4 to TRBJ2-7; TRBD2 matches 10 bases. Germline V gene lookup returns CDR1 SGHVT and CDR2 SQSDAQ. The CDR3 extends over 16 amino acids. V shed 6 bases and J 3 bases; nucleotides not matched to a gene: 11. As DNA, the CDR3 is TGTGCCAGCAGTCCCTCCAGGACTAGCGGAAACTACGAGCAGTACTTC. Residues: CASSPSRTSGNYEQYF.

In this sample, this clonotype turned up many times. The chain recombines TRBV25-1 with TRBJ1-1; TRBD1 is a possible D gene (6 bases). CDR1 is MGHDK and CDR2 is SYGVNS in the germline V gene. V shed 4 bases and J shed 6 bases, with 15 bases lying between them. CDR3 length equals 14 residues. This CDR3 is CASSVGGPFAEAFF. The CDR3 bases are TGTGCCAGCAGTGTAGGGGGGCCCTTCGCTGAAGCTTTCTTT. The whole variable domain, filled in from reference TRBV25-1 and TRBJ1-1, reads EADIYQTPRYLVIGTGKKITLECSQTMGHDKMYWYQQDPGMELHLIHYSYGVNSTEKGDLSSESTVSRIRTEHFPLTLESARPSHTSQYLCASSVGGPFAEAFFGQGTRLTVV.

The chain is built from TRBV11-2 and TRBJ2-2, with D possibly TRBD2 on 6 matching bases. Deletions cut 3 bases from V and 4 bases from J, with 9 bases between. CDR3 length: 14 residues. CDR1 SGHAT and CDR2 FQNNGV come from the germline V gene. This chain's CDR3 is CASSFAGSTGELFF. The CDR3 nucleotides read TGTGCCAGCAGCTTTGCGGGGAGCACCGGGGAGCTGTTTTTT. Full variable domain (outside the CDR3, taken from reference TRBV11-2 and TRBJ2-2): EAGVAQSPRYKIIEKRQSVAFWCNPISGHATLYWYQQILGQGPKLLIQFQNNGVVDDSQLPKDRFSAERLKGVDSTLKIQPAKLEDSAVYLCASSFAGSTGELFFGEGSRLTVL.

To note about this clonotype: This may come from a read error, since a much larger clone is one base off. The chain links TRBV4-3 to TRBJ1-2; 9 positions match TRBD1. The CDR3 extends over 15 amino acids. Germline loops: CDR1 LGHNA, CDR2 YSLEER. V lost 3 bases and J lost 3; bases outside the gene matches: 5. This CDR3 reads CASSQGQGYHYGYTF. For the CDR3, the DNA is TGCGCCAGCAGCCAGGGACAGGGATACCACTATGGCTACACCTTC.

This clonotype was found many times. The rearrangement uses TRBV10-3 and TRBJ2-2; D may be TRBD1 (5 bases). The CDR3 length is 13 residues. V dropped 6 bases and J dropped 1 base, with 6 bases sitting between them. Germline-derived CDR1 and CDR2 are ENHRY and SYGVKD. CDR3 bases: TGTGCCATCAGGGACAAGAACACCGGGGAGCTGTTTTTT. Its protein is CAIRDKNTGELFF.

This sequence joins TRBV25-1 and TRBJ2-7; D not resolved. V lost 8 bases, J lost 0 bases, and 14 bases lay in between. In germline, CDR1 is MGHDK, CDR2 SYGVNS. The CDR3 has 14 residues. The CDR3 loop is CASVEAPSSYEQYF. CDR3 DNA: TGTGCCAGCGTTGAAGCCCCGTCCTCCTACGAGCAGTACTTC.

The chain recombines TRBV14 with TRBJ1-2, with D unclear. Germline CDR1 reads SGHDN; CDR2 reads FVKESK. The CDR3 loop spans 15 amino acids. V lost 0 bases and J 5 bases, leaving 13 bases between the germline ends. The CDR3 loop reads CASSQDFSVRYGYTF. CDR3 bases: TGTGCCAGCAGCCAAGATTTCTCAGTTCGGTATGGCTACACCTTC.

This clonotype came up many times. The chain uses TRBV15 and TRBJ1-2; 7 nucleotides align to TRBD1. The CDR3 is 15 residues long. Trimming at V came to 1 base and at J to 6 bases, leaving 8 bases not matched to a gene. Germline CDR1 LNHNV, CDR2 YYDKDF (reference sequence). For the CDR3, the DNA is TGTGCCACCAGCAGAGGGGACAGCGGTTTGAATGGCTACACCTTC. Protein: CATSRGDSGLNGYTF.

This clonotype was observed at least ten times. V and J are TRBV29-1 and TRBJ1-1; D not certain. V gave up 3 bases and J gave up 0 bases, with 11 bases separating them. This CDR3 region has 14 residues. Looked up from germline, CDR1 is SQVTM and CDR2 is ANQGSEA. CDR3 sequence (DNA): TGCAGCGTTGATCGGGCTACGCTGAACACTGAAGCTTTCTTT. It codes for CSVDRATLNTEAFF.

The chain carries TRBV2 and TRBJ1-1; 10 nucleotides match TRBD1. Germline V gene data show CDR1 as SNHLY and CDR2 as FYNNEI. V was clipped by 5 bases and J by 5 bases; unmatched bases: 8. The CDR3 has 15 residues. CDR3 nucleotides: TGTGCCAGCAGTCGCGGGGGACAGGGGAGAACTGAAGCTTTCTTT. Its protein is CASSRGGQGRTEAFF.